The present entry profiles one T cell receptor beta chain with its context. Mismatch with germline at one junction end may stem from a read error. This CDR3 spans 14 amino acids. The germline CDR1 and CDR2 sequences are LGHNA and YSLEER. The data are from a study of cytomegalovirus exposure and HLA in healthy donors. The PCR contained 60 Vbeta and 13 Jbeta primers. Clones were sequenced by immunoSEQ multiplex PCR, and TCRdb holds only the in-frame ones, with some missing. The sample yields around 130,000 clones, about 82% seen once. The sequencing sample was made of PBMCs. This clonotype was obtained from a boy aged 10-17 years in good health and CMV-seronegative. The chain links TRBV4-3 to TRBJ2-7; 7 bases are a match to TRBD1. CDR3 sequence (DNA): TGCGCCAGCAGCCAAGTCACAGGGGCCTACGAGCAGTGCTTC. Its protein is CASSQVTGAYEQCF.